These 16 T cell receptor beta chains originate from one sample sequenced in a study of neurological immune-mediated disorders. MiXCR was run by TCRdb on the 5' RACE reads, yielding one entry per CDR3 protein. The table shows around 30,000 distinct CDR3 sequences, with approximately 1.6% occurring only once. The sequenced material came from PBMCs. The receptors here all came from a woman in her twenties or thirties with multiple sclerosis.

In its sample, this clonotype was seen a few times. The rearrangement joins TRBV12-3 or TRBV12-4 to TRBJ1-4; D remains unclear. The CDR3 is 13 residues long. Trimming shortened V by 3 bases and J by 1 base, and 3 bases separated the two germline ends. CDR3 sequence (DNA): TGTGCCAGCAGTTTCCTAACTAATGAAAAACTGTTTTTT. Its translation: CASSFLTNEKLFF.

This clonotype has a count of ten or more. The chain combines TRBV7-6 with TRBJ1-5; no reliable D call. This CDR3 has 13 amino acids. CDR1 is SGHVS and CDR2 is FNYEAQ in the germline V gene. V lost 1 base and J lost 7, with 8 bases in between. CDR3: CASSLGSGQPQHF. CDR3 sequence (DNA): TGTGCCAGCAGCTTAGGGTCGGGACAGCCCCAGCATTTT. Complete variable domain (other parts from reference TRBV7-6 and TRBJ1-5): GAGVSQSPRYKVTKRGQDVALRCDPISGHVSLYWYRQALGQGPEFLTYFNYEAQQDKSGLPNDRFSAERPEGSISTLTIQRTEQRDSAMYRCASSLGSGQPQHFGDGTRLSIL.

This clonotype was detected ten times or more. The chain links TRBV7-9 to TRBJ2-3; TRBD2 is a possible D gene (5 bases). The CDR3 consists of 12 residues. V lost 4 bases, J lost 7 bases, and 9 bases lay in between. Per the germline V gene, CDR1 is SEHNR and CDR2 is FQNEAQ (reference sequence). The CDR3 DNA reads as TGTGCCAGCAGCTCCAACGGGAATACGCAGTATTTT. Its protein product is CASSSNGNTQYF.

This clonotype showed up many times. One base away lies a much larger clone, so this may be a sequencing read error. The conserved phenylalanine or tryptophan normally closing the CDR3 is absent here, so this likely arose from a read error. V is TRBV12-3 or TRBV12-4 and J is TRBJ1-1, with D maybe TRBD1 (6 bases). The CDR3 runs 15 residues. The V and J ends lost 6 bases and 3 bases respectively, with 17 bases between them. CDR3 sequence reads: CASSLTGRGDTEAFC. The CDR3 region has the DNA TGTGCCAGCAGCTTGACAGGTCGGGGGGACACTGAAGCTTTCTGT.

This clonotype appeared many times. V gene TRBV5-1 combines with J gene TRBJ2-1; either TRBD1 or TRBD2 may supply D (5 bases each). The CDR3 consists of 13 residues. Trimming cost V 0 bases and J 10 bases, with 11 bases left between them. The germline V gene encodes CDR1 SGHRS and CDR2 YFSETQ. The CDR3 loop reads CASSLAGTREQFF. The DNA for the CDR3 is TGCGCCAGCAGCTTGGCGGGGACGAGGGAGCAGTTCTTC. Complete variable domain (other parts from reference TRBV5-1 and TRBJ2-1): KAGVTQTPRYLIKTRGQQVTLSCSPISGHRSVSWYQQTPGQGLQFLFEYFSETQRNKGNFPGRFSGRQFSNSRSEMNVSTLELGDSALYLCASSLAGTREQFFGPGTRLTVL.

This clonotype has a count of ten or more. The chain links TRBV5-1 to TRBJ1-2; TRBD1 might be the D (5 bases). The CDR3 has 14 amino acids. Trimming pared 5 bases from V and 2 bases from J, leaving 13 bases between. CDR1 SGHRS and CDR2 YFSETQ come from the germline V gene. In DNA form, the CDR3 reads TGCGCCAGCAGTGGGACTGCCGTCAACTATGGCTACACCTTC. This translates into CASSGTAVNYGYTF.

This clonotype was seen at least ten times. The chain recombines TRBV4-1 with TRBJ1-2; no definite D call. Per germline, CDR1 MGHRA and CDR2 YSYEKL. Trimming took off 0 bases at V and 4 bases at J, with 12 bases between the two ends. This CDR3 comprises 15 residues. The CDR3 DNA reads TGCGCCAGCAGCCAAGATAGGGAGTCCCTCTATGGCTACACCTTC. It specifies CASSQDRESLYGYTF.

This clonotype was detected many times. This chain links TRBV20-1 with TRBJ2-5; 8 bases map to TRBD2. With 6 bases clipped from V and 5 bases from J, the junction kept 8 bases outside the gene matches. The CDR3 spans 13 residues. Germline V gives CDR1 DFQATT, CDR2 SNEGSKA (reference sequence). CDR3 nucleotides: TGCAGTGCCATCTACGGGGGGGAGGAGACCCAGTACTTC. This gives the protein CSAIYGGEETQYF.

This clonotype was counted many times. The rearrangement joins TRBV20-1 to TRBJ1-6; 7 bases map to TRBD1. Trimming at V came to 1 base and at J to 6 bases, leaving 3 bases not matched to a gene. Germline assignment: CDR1 DFQATT and CDR2 SNEGSKA (reference sequence). The length of the CDR3 is 14 residues. The CDR3 DNA reads TGCAGTGCTAGAGTACAGGGGACTAATTCACCCCTCCACTTT. Its translation: CSARVQGTNSPLHF.

This clonotype came up many times. This rearrangement joins TRBV18 to TRBJ2-7, with TRBD2 matching 7 bases. After removal of 4 bases from V and 7 bases from J, the junction contained 7 bases not matched to a gene. The CDR3 length is 13 residues. The germline gives CDR1 KGHSH, CDR2 LQKENI. The CDR3 DNA reads TGTGCCAGCTCACGGGCAGGACTAGGAGAGCAGTACTTC. This sequence encodes CASSRAGLGEQYF.

This clonotype was detected a few times. The V and J genes are TRBV7-9 and TRBJ2-5, with D perhaps being TRBD1 or TRBD2 (5 bases each). Deletions cut 5 bases from V and 12 bases from J, with 10 bases between. Germline V lookup: CDR1 SEHNR, CDR2 FQNEAQ (reference sequence). The CDR3 covers 10 residues. The CDR3 is CASSRGPKYF. The CDR3 DNA reads TGTGCCAGCAGCCGGGGACCCAAGTACTTC.

This clonotype was seen many times. The V gene is TRBV29-1, the J gene TRBJ2-3, with 9 bases aligning to TRBD2. Germline CDR1 reads SQVTM; CDR2 reads ANQGSEA. The CDR3 is 16 amino acids. Germline trimming cut 1 base from V and 6 bases from J; bases unmatched to any gene: 11. Here the CDR3 reads CSVEGDPGLAVDTQYF. In nucleotides, the CDR3 is TGCAGCGTTGAAGGGGATCCGGGACTAGCAGTTGATACGCAGTATTTT.

This clonotype was recorded at least ten times. Its ends do not fully match the called genes, so a read error is possible. The rearrangement uses TRBV10-3 and TRBJ2-3; TRBD1 might be the D (5 bases). The V gene's germline CDR1 is ENHRY and CDR2 SYGVKD. The CDR3 length is 15 residues. The CDR3 DNA sequence: TGTGCCATCAGTGAGGGTAGAACGTCGACAGACACGCAGTATTTT. Its protein is CAISEGRTSTDTQYF.

This clonotype has ten or more counts. This chain uses TRBV20-1 with TRBJ2-3, with a weak D call TRBD2 (6 bases). Per germline, CDR1 DFQATT and CDR2 SNEGSKA (reference sequence). There are 13 residues in the CDR3. Trimming cost V 5 bases and J 4 bases, with 13 bases left between them. The CDR3 loop is CSAFWGVPDTQYF. The CDR3 DNA reads as TGCAGTGCTTTCTGGGGGGTTCCAGATACGCAGTATTTT.

This clonotype was seen ten or more times. J is TRBJ2-1 and V is TRBV9; D gene uncertain. Per germline, CDR1 SGDLS and CDR2 YYNGEE. Between the trimmed V and J ends, which lost 6 bases and 6 bases, there was a span of 13 bases. This CDR3 is built from 13 residues. The chain's CDR3 is CASTSAIPNEQFF. DNA of the CDR3: TGTGCCAGCACTTCTGCGATCCCCAATGAGCAGTTCTTC.

In its sample, this clonotype is medium-sized. The V gene is TRBV7-3, the J gene TRBJ1-2; TRBD1 is a possible D gene (6 bases). V gave up 2 bases and J gave up 10 bases, with 23 bases separating them. Germline assignment: CDR1 SGHTA and CDR2 FQGTGA. This CDR3 spans 16 amino acids. In nucleotides, the CDR3 is TGTGCCAGCAGCTTACAACAGGGAGGATATACTAGGGACTACACCTTC. Translated, it gives CASSLQQGGYTRDYTF. The whole variable domain, remainder taken from reference TRBV7-3 and TRBJ1-2, is GAGVSQTPSNKVTEKGKYVELRCDPISGHTALYWYRQSLGQGPEFLIYFQGTGAADDSGLPNDRFFAVRPEGSVSTLKIQRTERGDSAVYLCASSLQQGGYTRDYTFGSGTRLTVV.